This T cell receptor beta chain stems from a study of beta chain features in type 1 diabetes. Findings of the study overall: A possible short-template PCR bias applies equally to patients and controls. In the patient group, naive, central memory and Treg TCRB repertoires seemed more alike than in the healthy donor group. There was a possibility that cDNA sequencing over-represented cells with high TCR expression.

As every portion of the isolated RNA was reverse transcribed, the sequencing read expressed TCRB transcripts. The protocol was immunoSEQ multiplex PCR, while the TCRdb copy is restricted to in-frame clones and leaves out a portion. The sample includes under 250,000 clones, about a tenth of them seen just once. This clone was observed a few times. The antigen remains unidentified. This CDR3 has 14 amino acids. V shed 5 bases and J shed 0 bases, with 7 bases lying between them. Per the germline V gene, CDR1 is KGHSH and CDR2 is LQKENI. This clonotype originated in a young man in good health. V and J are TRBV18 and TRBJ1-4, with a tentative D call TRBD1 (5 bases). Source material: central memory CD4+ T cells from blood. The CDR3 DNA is TGTGCCAGCTCATCAGGGACAACTAATGAAAAACTGTTTTTT. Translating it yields CASSSGTTNEKLFF.